Shown below are 19 T cell receptor beta chains from a single sample sequenced in a study of CD8 T cells in ankylosing spondylitis. TCRdb reprocessed the 5' RACE reads via MiXCR and lists one record per CDR3 protein. The sample records roughly 150,000 distinct CDR3 sequences, 30% to 35% being singletons. Sequencing was carried out using synovial fluid, either unsorted or a sorted T cell fraction (not recorded which). The origin of the receptors is a male donor with ankylosing spondylitis.

The chain uses TRBV25-1 and TRBJ1-4; D is unclear. V was clipped by 3 bases and J by 7 bases, with 12 bases between them. The CDR3 covers 14 residues. Germline CDR1 MGHDK, CDR2 SYGVNS. The CDR3 bases are TGTGCCAGCAGTGACGGTCGAACCCTTGAAAAACTGTTTTTT. Encoded protein: CASSDGRTLEKLFF.

CDR3 sequence: CASSYRGQGRRDTQYF. For the CDR3, the DNA is TGTGCCAGCAGCTACCGGGGACAGGGCCGTCGAGATACGCAGTATTTT. V and J are TRBV11-2 and TRBJ2-3, with 9 bases aligning to TRBD1. The V segment lost 4 bases and the J segment 5 bases; nucleotides outside the gene matches: 10. This CDR3 spans 16 amino acids. Per germline, CDR1 SGHAT and CDR2 FQNNGV.

This clonotype showed up just a few times. The chain is built from TRBV5-1 and TRBJ1-1, with 9 bases identical to TRBD1. CDR1 SGHRS and CDR2 YFSETQ come from the germline V gene. This CDR3 is 18 amino acids long. Trimming at V came to 3 bases and at J to 0 bases, leaving 12 bases not matched to a gene. For the CDR3, the DNA is TGCGCCAGCAGCTACGCGACAGGGGGGAAAATTCTGAACACTGAAGCTTTCTTT. Protein product: CASSYATGGKILNTEAFF.

The V gene is TRBV5-1, the J gene TRBJ2-7; 7 bases agree with TRBD2. Trimming cost V 3 bases and J 2 bases; bases outside gene matches: 17. CDR3 length equals 18 residues. Germline lookup yields CDR1 SGHRS and CDR2 YFSETQ. CDR3 loop: CASSSSPVVAGFTYEQYF. The CDR3 coding sequence is TGCGCCAGCAGCTCCTCTCCGGTGGTAGCGGGCTTTACCTACGAGCAGTACTTC.

J is TRBJ1-5 and V is TRBV7-2; tentative D call: TRBD1 (6 bases). CDR1 SGHTA and CDR2 FQGNSA come from the germline V gene. The CDR3 spans 15 residues. V gave up 5 bases and J gave up 0 bases, with 11 bases separating them. The chain's CDR3 is CASSGQSYSNQPQHF. CDR3 DNA sequence: TGTGCCAGCAGCGGACAGTCTTATAGCAATCAGCCCCAGCATTTT.

This rearrangement joins TRBV20-1 to TRBJ1-3, with a tentative D call TRBD1 (6 bases). V lost 3 bases, J lost 4 bases, and 10 bases lay in between. Germline assignment: CDR1 DFQATT and CDR2 SNEGSKA (reference sequence). This CDR3 has 13 residues. CDR3 sequence reads: CSASRGLGNTIYF. The CDR3 DNA is TGCAGTGCTAGTAGGGGGTTGGGAAACACCATATATTTT.

The chain links TRBV3-1 to TRBJ1-1, with unresolved D. Trimming removed 1 base at V and 3 bases at J, with 12 bases between. The CDR3 sequence is 15 residues long. CDR1 is LGHDT and CDR2 is YNNKEL in the germline V gene (reference sequence). The CDR3 region is CASSQGAPHHTEAFF. CDR3 bases: TGTGCCAGCAGCCAAGGGGCCCCCCACCACACTGAAGCTTTCTTT.

This clonotype was observed at least ten times. The CDR3 protein is CASSGQQNYGYTF. Written as DNA, the CDR3 is TGTGCCAGCAGTGGGCAGCAAAACTATGGCTACACCTTC. The rearrangement uses TRBV2 and TRBJ1-2, with no clear D. The CDR3 totals 13 residues. CDR1 and CDR2 (germline): SNHLY, FYNNEI. V lost 4 bases, J lost 2 bases, and 8 bases lay in between.

This clonotype was seen repeatedly, ten times or more. The chain employs TRBV10-3 and TRBJ2-1, with 10 bases aligning to TRBD1. Germline V gene data show CDR1 as ENHRY and CDR2 as SYGVKD. This CDR3 has 18 amino acids. Unmatched junction bases numbered 17, after V lost 5 bases and J lost 7 bases. Here the CDR3 DNA reads TGTGCCATCAGTCCCGGGACAGGGGTTGGGCGGGAGTGGAATGAGCAGTTCTTC. It yields the protein CAISPGTGVGREWNEQFF.

This clonotype was counted ten times or more. The V call is TRBV18, the J call TRBJ2-1, with D maybe TRBD1 (6 bases). The CDR3 runs to 13 residues. Per the germline V gene, CDR1 is KGHSH and CDR2 is LQKENI. V lost 6 bases, J lost 4 bases, and 10 bases lay in between. CDR3 loop: CASSTGQYNEQFF. CDR3 DNA sequence: TGTGCCAGCTCTACTGGACAGTACAATGAGCAGTTCTTC.

The chain combines TRBV20-1 with TRBJ1-5; D is unresolved. CDR1 is DFQATT, CDR2 SNEGSKA, per germline (reference sequence). There are 13 residues in the CDR3. Trimming removed 2 bases from V and 0 bases from J, with 5 bases in between. This CDR3 reads CSARSDSNQPQHF. The DNA of the CDR3 is TGCAGTGCTAGATCCGATAGCAATCAGCCCCAGCATTTT.

This clonotype was counted a few times. The chain carries TRBV20-1 and TRBJ2-4; D may be TRBD1 (6 bases). The CDR3 is made up of 12 amino acids. The germline gives CDR1 DFQATT, CDR2 SNEGSKA (reference sequence). The CDR3 nucleotides read TGCAGAAGACAGGCTGCCAAAAACATTCAGTACTTC. It encodes CRRQAAKNIQYF.

This chain connects TRBV11-2 to TRBJ2-3; D is possibly TRBD1 (5 bases). V was cut by 4 bases and J by 0 bases, with 17 bases left in between. The V gene's germline CDR1 is SGHAT and CDR2 FQNNGV. CDR3 length: 17 residues. CDR3: CASSSRAPGMSTDTQYF. In DNA, the CDR3 is TGTGCCAGCAGCTCTAGGGCCCCAGGGATGAGCACAGATACGCAGTATTTT.

This clonotype was seen at least ten times. The chain couples TRBV24-1 to TRBJ2-2; TRBD2 agrees at 10 bases. CDR3 size: 17 residues. Germline V gene sequence: CDR1 KGHDR, CDR2 SFDVKD. With 4 bases clipped from V and 3 bases from J, the junction kept 7 bases outside the gene matches. CDR3 sequence reads: CATSDSRAGGYTGELFF. CDR3 DNA sequence: TGTGCCACCAGTGACAGCCGAGCGGGGGGGTACACCGGGGAGCTGTTTTTT.

The CDR3 DNA is TGCGCCAGCAGCCAAGAGGAGCAGGTTAATTCACCCCTCCACTTT. Its protein product is CASSQEEQVNSPLHF. This chain uses TRBV4-1 with TRBJ1-6; D is unresolved. The V gene's germline CDR1 is MGHRA and CDR2 YSYEKL. The CDR3 is 15 amino acids. Trimming left V 0 bases short and J 6 bases short, with 9 bases between.

This clonotype appeared many times. The rearrangement uses TRBV20-1 and TRBJ2-7, with D uncertain. The CDR3 consists of 14 residues. The V end lost 0 bases, the J end lost 1 base, and 10 bases lay between the germline ends. CDR1 DFQATT and CDR2 SNEGSKA come from the germline V gene (reference sequence). As DNA, the CDR3 is TGCAGTGCTAGAGACACGGCCCGTTCCTACGAGCAGTACTTC. Protein sequence: CSARDTARSYEQYF.

This clonotype was detected many times. V usage is TRBV12-3 or TRBV12-4 and J usage is TRBJ1-1, with D unclear. With 6 bases removed from V and 0 bases from J, the gap between germline ends came to 11 bases. The CDR3 is 14 residues long. The CDR3 bases are TGTGCCAGCAGCGGTTTTACTCTGAACACTGAAGCTTTCTTT. As protein: CASSGFTLNTEAFF.

J is TRBJ2-7 and V is TRBV5-6; 12 bases align to TRBD1. This CDR3 has 16 residues. Germline V gives CDR1 SGHDT, CDR2 YYEEEE. J lost 1 base, V lost 4 bases, and 6 bases had no gene match. The CDR3 DNA reads as TGTGCCAGCAGCAGGGGGGACAGGGGGCGATCCTACGAGCAGTACTTC. Translating gives CASSRGDRGRSYEQYF. Full variable domain (outside the CDR3, taken from reference TRBV5-6 and TRBJ2-7): DAGVTQSPTHLIKTRGQQVTLRCSPKSGHDTVSWYQQALGQGPQFIFQYYEEEERQRGNFPDRFSGHQFPNYSSELNVNALLLGDSALYLCASSRGDRGRSYEQYFGPGTRLTVT.

The genes are TRBV28 and TRBJ2-1, with a tentative D call TRBD2 (7 bases). The CDR3 spans 15 residues. Trimming cost V 6 bases and J 6 bases, with 18 bases left between them. Germline-derived CDR1 and CDR2 are MDHEN and SYDVKM. CDR3 nucleotide sequence: TGTGCCAGCAGACCCAGCGGGGAGGGGGGCAATGAGCAGTTCTTC. Translation gives CASRPSGEGGNEQFF.